The 32 T cell receptor beta chains presented below share a single source sample, sequenced in a study of blood T cell repertoires in COVID-19. Sequencing was performed with immunoSEQ multiplex PCR; in TCRdb, only in-frame clones are kept and a portion is missing. The table lists more than 200,000 clones, 81% of them singletons. The material sequenced was peripheral blood. These receptors originate from an elderly woman with acute or convalescent COVID-19.

This clone was counted once. The J gene is TRBJ2-6, the V gene TRBV6-5; 8 bases fit TRBD1. The V gene end was trimmed by 8 bases and the J gene end by 2 bases; junction bases not matched to a gene: 5. CDR3 length: 15 residues. The germline V gene has CDR1 MNHEY and CDR2 SVGAGI. For the CDR3, the DNA is TGTGCCAGCTGGAAACAGGGGGCTGGGGCCAACGTCCTGACTTTC. It encodes CASWKQGAGANVLTF.

This clone was counted once. This chain links TRBV6-5 with TRBJ1-1; D unresolved. There are 12 residues in the CDR3. CDR1 MNHEY and CDR2 SVGAGI come from the germline V gene. Trimming shortened V by 8 bases and J by 7 bases, and 14 bases separated the two germline ends. This CDR3 reads CASRTGIGEAFF. The CDR3, as DNA: TGTGCCAGCCGAACGGGGATTGGTGAAGCTTTCTTT.

The chain joins TRBV5-6 to TRBJ1-4, with 8 bases fitting TRBD1. V shed 2 bases and J 4 bases; nucleotides not matched to a gene: 7. Germline CDR1 is SGHDT and CDR2 is YYEEEE. The CDR3 loop spans 16 amino acids. The CDR3 coding sequence is TGTGCCAGCAGCTTAAGCCCGGGACAGGTTAATGAAAAACTGTTTTTT. This gives the protein CASSLSPGQVNEKLFF. The full variable domain, with the rest looked up from reference TRBV5-6 and TRBJ1-4, is DAGVTQSPTHLIKTRGQQVTLRCSPKSGHDTVSWYQQALGQGPQFIFQYYEEEERQRGNFPDRFSGHQFPNYSSELNVNALLLGDSALYLCASSLSPGQVNEKLFFGSGTQLSVL.

In DNA form, the CDR3 reads TGCGCCAGCAGCCAAGAAGAGGGGTACAGGGGCGAGCAGTACTTC. Amino acids: CASSQEEGYRGEQYF. The chain employs TRBV4-1 and TRBJ2-7, with 7 positions matching TRBD1. CDR3 length: 15 amino acids. CDR1 and CDR2 (germline): MGHRA, YSYEKL. V lost 0 bases and J lost 6; bases outside the gene matches: 8.

This clone was recorded once. This chain uses TRBV6-1 with TRBJ2-5, with D possibly matching TRBD1 (6 bases). The CDR3 contains 16 residues. V was trimmed by 0 bases and J by 5 bases, leaving 16 bases between them. Germline CDR1 MNHNS, CDR2 SASEGT. CDR3 coding DNA: TGTGCCAGCAGTGAAGCCTTACAGGGATTACAGGAGACCCAGTACTTC. It yields the protein CASSEALQGLQETQYF.

This clone was seen only once. The gene calls are TRBV18 and TRBJ1-5; D ambiguous. V lost 1 base and J lost 3, with 10 bases in between. The CDR3 contains 15 residues. Per germline, CDR1 KGHSH and CDR2 LQKENI. In nucleotides, the CDR3 is TGTGCCAGCTCACCACTATCTTCAGACAATCAGCCCCAGCATTTT. It is translated as CASSPLSSDNQPQHF.

This chain links TRBV28 with TRBJ1-6; D is uncertain. V dropped 3 bases and J dropped 9 bases, with 18 bases sitting between them. Germline V gene data show CDR1 as MDHEN and CDR2 as SYDVKM. The CDR3 loop spans 16 amino acids. The CDR3 DNA is TGTGCCAGCAGTTTGTTCCGGTCAGAGAGCGCTTCACCCCTCCACTTT. Translation gives CASSLFRSESASPLHF.

Only one count was recorded for this clone. The chain combines TRBV19 with TRBJ2-7, with a possible D match to TRBD1 (5 bases). This CDR3 comprises 15 residues. V was cut by 4 bases and J by 3 bases, with 16 bases left in between. The germline V gene has CDR1 LNHDA and CDR2 SQIVND (reference sequence). The CDR3 bases are TGTGCCAGTAGTAACCCTTCAGGGCTATTCTACGAGCAGTACTTC. Its translation: CASSNPSGLFYEQYF.

This chain uses TRBV6-2 or TRBV6-3 with TRBJ2-5, with D maybe TRBD2 (6 bases). The CDR3 sequence is 15 residues long. Germline lookup yields CDR1 MNHEY and CDR2 SVGEGT. Trimming left V 6 bases short and J 5 bases short, with 19 bases between. The CDR3: CASSDSGGLGETQYF. The CDR3 DNA reads TGTGCCAGCAGCGATTCAGGAGGGCTAGGCGAGACCCAGTACTTC.

This rearrangement joins TRBV7-9 to TRBJ1-4; 7 bases line up with TRBD1. Germline V CDR1 and CDR2: SEHNR, FQNEAQ (reference sequence). V was clipped by 4 bases and J by 0 bases; unmatched bases: 8. CDR3 length equals 17 residues. CDR3 nucleotides: TGTGCCAGCAGCTATGAGAGGGGGCCCACAACTAATGAAAAACTGTTTTTT. This gives the protein CASSYERGPTTNEKLFF.

CDR3 nucleotide sequence: TGTGCCAGCTCACGAGACAGGACCACCGGGGAGCTGTTTTTT. Protein product: CASSRDRTTGELFF. The chain uses TRBV18 and TRBJ2-2; D might be TRBD1 (6 bases). Germline assignment: CDR1 KGHSH and CDR2 LQKENI. CDR3 length: 14 amino acids. Deletions cut 4 bases from V and 4 bases from J, with 10 bases between.

CDR3 DNA sequence: TGTGCCTGGAGTGGGAGAGCCGCCCCGAACCTCTATGGCTACACCTTC. It codes for CAWSGRAAPNLYGYTF. The V and J genes are TRBV30 and TRBJ1-2; no clear D. Germline loops: CDR1 GTSNPN, CDR2 SVGIG (reference sequence). V was trimmed by 1 base and J by 4 bases, leaving 19 bases between them. The CDR3 sequence is 16 residues long. The complete variable domain, with remaining parts taken from reference TRBV30 and TRBJ1-2, reads SQTIHQWPATLVQPVGSPLSLECTVEGTSNPNLYWYRQAAGRGLQLLFYSVGIGQISSEVPQNLSASRPQDRQFILSSKKLLLSDSGFYLCAWSGRAAPNLYGYTFGSGTRLTVV.

The chain joins TRBV7-6 to TRBJ2-7; D call uncertain. The germline CDR1 and CDR2 sequences are SGHVS and FNYEAQ. V lost 3 bases to trimming and J lost 2 bases, with 11 bases between them. The CDR3 extends over 14 amino acids. The CDR3 region has the DNA TGTGCCAGCAGCTTTTATACGGGTACCTACGAGCAGTACTTC. It yields the protein CASSFYTGTYEQYF.

The chain combines TRBV7-2 with TRBJ2-1, with a tentative D call TRBD2 (6 bases). Germline values: CDR1 SGHTA, CDR2 FQGNSA. Trimming shortened V by 4 bases and J by 9 bases, and 16 bases separated the two germline ends. This CDR3 has 14 amino acids. This chain's CDR3 is CASSSGTGTFEQFF. The DNA for the CDR3 is TGTGCCAGCAGCTCCGGGACCGGGACTTTTGAGCAGTTCTTC.

V and J are TRBV10-3 and TRBJ2-5; 8 nucleotides line up with TRBD1. This CDR3 spans 15 amino acids. V lost 4 bases, J lost 4 bases, and 8 bases stayed unmatched. The germline gives CDR1 ENHRY, CDR2 SYGVKD. For the CDR3, the DNA is TGTGCCATCAGTGCCTACAGGGGGTCGGGAGAGACCCAGTACTTC. Translating gives CAISAYRGSGETQYF.

The chain has TRBV6-6 and TRBJ1-4, with D perhaps TRBD1 (5 bases). Germline CDR1 is MNHNY and CDR2 is SVGAGI (reference sequence). The CDR3 is 14 amino acids. Between the trimmed V and J ends, which lost 2 bases and 7 bases, there was a span of 11 bases. The CDR3 sequence is CASSYGKGIEKLFF. Here the CDR3 DNA reads TGTGCCAGCAGTTACGGAAAGGGGATTGAAAAACTGTTTTTT.

V is TRBV4-2 and J is TRBJ1-1; TRBD1 agrees at 10 bases. The CDR3 covers 15 residues. Germline lookup yields CDR1 LGHNA and CDR2 YNFKEQ. V lost 4 bases and J lost 7; bases outside the gene matches: 9. CDR3 coding DNA: TGTGCCAGCAGCCCCCGGGACAGGGGTGGTGATGAAGCTTTCTTT. Encoded protein: CASSPRDRGGDEAFF.

V and J are TRBV6-5 and TRBJ2-7, with 9 bases identical to TRBD2. Germline assignment: CDR1 MNHEY and CDR2 SVGAGI. The V gene end was trimmed by 6 bases and the J gene end by 2 bases; junction bases not matched to a gene: 5. The CDR3 is 14 residues long. The CDR3 sequence: CASRTLAGPYEQYF. The CDR3 DNA follows: TGTGCCAGCAGGACGCTAGCGGGGCCCTACGAGCAGTACTTC.

The table lists this clone with a few counts. The genes are TRBV27 and TRBJ2-2; D ambiguous. This CDR3 spans 17 amino acids. The germline V gene encodes CDR1 MNHEY and CDR2 SMNVEV (reference sequence). The ends were cut back, 2 bases at V and 4 bases at J, with 17 bases in the middle. CDR3 region: CASSLIGTTPSTGELFF. DNA of the CDR3: TGTGCCAGCAGTTTAATCGGTACTACCCCGAGCACCGGGGAGCTGTTTTTT.

The chain employs TRBV19 and TRBJ2-6, with 7 bases lining up with TRBD1. V lost 3 bases and J lost 0; bases outside the gene matches: 8. The CDR3 consists of 18 residues. Germline V CDR1 and CDR2: LNHDA, SQIVND (reference sequence). This chain's CDR3 is CASSIPGQADSGANVLTF. CDR3 nucleotide sequence: TGTGCCAGTAGTATCCCCGGACAGGCCGACTCTGGGGCCAACGTCCTGACTTTC.

This clone was found a few times. The rearrangement links TRBV20-1 to TRBJ2-5; no definite D call. The length of the CDR3 is 11 residues. V was pared by 6 bases and J by 4 bases, with 9 bases between. CDR1 and CDR2 from the germline V gene are DFQATT and SNEGSKA (reference sequence). This CDR3 is CSAFLRETQYF. The CDR3 nucleotides read TGCAGTGCCTTCCTCCGAGAGACCCAGTACTTC.

The rearrangement links TRBV7-8 to TRBJ2-7; no clear D. The germline gives CDR1 SGHVS, CDR2 FQNEAQ. This CDR3 region has 14 residues. Between the trimmed V and J ends, which lost 5 bases and 0 bases, there was a span of 11 bases. The chain's CDR3 is CASSPSWSSYEQYF. The CDR3 bases are TGTGCCAGCAGCCCGTCGTGGAGCTCCTACGAGCAGTACTTC.

This clone appeared a few times. The chain joins TRBV27 to TRBJ2-7; 8 bases align to TRBD1. Unmatched junction bases numbered 13, after V lost 6 bases and J lost 0 bases. The CDR3 consists of 17 residues. The germline CDR1 and CDR2 sequences are MNHEY and SMNVEV (reference sequence). As DNA, the CDR3 is TGTGCCAGCAGCCGAGCTCAGGGGGCGGCCAGCTCCTACGAGCAGTACTTC. Its translation: CASSRAQGAASSYEQYF.

The chain joins TRBV19 to TRBJ1-5; 8 bases line up with TRBD1. V was pared by 10 bases and J by 4 bases, with 9 bases of the junction left unmatched. CDR1 is LNHDA, CDR2 SQIVND, per germline (reference sequence). The CDR3 sequence is 14 residues long. This CDR3 reads CATTGTGGNQPQHF. The DNA for the CDR3 is TGTGCCACAACGGGCACAGGGGGTAATCAGCCCCAGCATTTT.

The chain has TRBV5-1 and TRBJ1-3; 7 nucleotides match TRBD1. Trimming at V came to 4 bases and at J to 0 bases, leaving 7 bases not matched to a gene. Germline CDR1 is SGHRS and CDR2 is YFSETQ. CDR3 length equals 16 residues. The CDR3, as DNA: TGCGCCAGCAGCCCCGCAGGGGGAGGCTCTGGAAACACCATATATTTT. Its translation: CASSPAGGGSGNTIYF.

Only a few counts were recorded for this clone. V is TRBV7-9 and J is TRBJ1-3, with unresolved D. Germline CDR1 SEHNR, CDR2 FQNEAQ (reference sequence). CDR3 length: 13 residues. Trimming shortened V by 0 bases and J by 4 bases, and 4 bases separated the two germline ends. The CDR3 region has the DNA TGTGCCAGCAGCTTAGCCGGGGGAAACACCATATATTTT. Its protein is CASSLAGGNTIYF.

This chain connects TRBV18 to TRBJ2-1, with 9 bases lining up with TRBD2. The germline gives CDR1 KGHSH, CDR2 LQKENI. V shed 2 bases, J shed 10 bases, and the junction held 12 bases outside the gene matches. The CDR3 extends over 16 amino acids. The CDR3 spells CASSPLSGGPLSEQFF. The CDR3 DNA is TGTGCCAGCTCACCATTGAGCGGGGGGCCCCTTAGCGAGCAGTTCTTC.

The chain recombines TRBV7-9 with TRBJ1-2; D gene uncertain. Germline V gives CDR1 SEHNR, CDR2 FQNEAQ (reference sequence). Trimming stripped 5 bases from V and 6 bases from J, with 10 bases between. CDR3 size: 12 residues. CDR3 DNA sequence: TGTGCCAGCAGCCAGATGATGGATGGCTACACCTTC. Its translation is CASSQMMDGYTF.

The chain couples TRBV11-3 to TRBJ1-6, with D tentatively TRBD1 (5 bases). Germline V lookup: CDR1 SGHNT, CDR2 YENEEA. V lost 4 bases to trimming and J lost 9 bases, with 13 bases between them. This CDR3 contains 14 residues. This CDR3 reads CASSSGHGSSPLHF. CDR3 coding DNA: TGTGCCAGCAGCTCCGGACACGGGAGTTCACCCCTCCACTTT.

The rearrangement joins TRBV7-3 to TRBJ1-1; possible D gene TRBD1, 6 bases. CDR1 is SGHTA and CDR2 is FQGTGA in the germline V gene. The CDR3 has 14 residues. V was pared by 1 base and J by 2 bases, with 8 bases between. The CDR3 nucleotides read TGTGCCAGCAGCTTAAACAGGGACAACACTGAAGCTTTCTTT. Translated, it gives CASSLNRDNTEAFF.

This clone appeared a few times. This chain connects TRBV19 to TRBJ1-1; tentatively, D is TRBD1 (6 bases). Germline V gene data show CDR1 as LNHDA and CDR2 as SQIVND (reference sequence). The CDR3 totals 19 residues. The V end was cut by 4 bases, the J end by 3 bases, with 27 bases between. For the CDR3, the DNA is TGTGCCAGTAGTAAATGGGGAATCCCGAGACAGGATGCCCACACTGAAGCTTTCTTT. Protein product: CASSKWGIPRQDAHTEAFF. The entire variable domain, with the rest obtained from reference TRBV19 and TRBJ1-1, is as follows: DGGITQSPKYLFRKEGQNVTLSCEQNLNHDAMYWYRQDPGQGLRLIYYSQIVNDFQKGDIAEGYSVSREKKESFPLTVTSAQKNPTAFYLCASSKWGIPRQDAHTEAFFGQGTRLTVV.

V usage is TRBV5-1 and J usage is TRBJ1-2; the D gene is possibly TRBD1 (5 bases). The CDR3 extends over 15 amino acids. Germline V gene data show CDR1 as SGHRS and CDR2 as YFSETQ. Trimming took off 8 bases at V and 3 bases at J, with 20 bases between the two ends. The CDR3 sequence is CASEPNPGWYYGYTF. CDR3 nucleotide sequence: TGCGCCAGTGAACCAAATCCAGGGTGGTACTATGGCTACACCTTC. Full variable domain (rest looked up from reference TRBV5-1 and TRBJ1-2): KAGVTQTPRYLIKTRGQQVTLSCSPISGHRSVSWYQQTPGQGLQFLFEYFSETQRNKGNFPGRFSGRQFSNSRSEMNVSTLELGDSALYLCASEPNPGWYYGYTFGSGTRLTVV.